These 27 T cell receptor beta chains came from one sample sequenced in a study of cytomegalovirus exposure and HLA in healthy donors. The primer mix had 60 Vbeta and 13 Jbeta primers. Sequencing was performed with immunoSEQ multiplex PCR; in TCRdb, only in-frame clones are kept and a portion is missing. The sample consists of about 200,000 clones, 65% to 85% of them appearing once. The sequenced material came from PBMCs. These receptors were collected from a man aged 50 or older in good health and CMV-seronegative.

The chain is built from TRBV12-2 and TRBJ1-5; the table's D call, TRBD1, has no DNA check behind it. TRBV12-2 is a listed pseudogene. This CDR3 region has 16 residues. The CDR3 DNA reads TGTGCAAGTCGCCGACACCTTTTTACCCTTAATCAGCCCCAGCATTTT. Translated: CASRRHLFTLNQPQHF.

The V and J genes are TRBV30 and TRBJ2-1; D might be TRBD1 (5 bases). The CDR3 is 15 amino acids. V was cut by 3 bases and J by 0 bases, with 12 bases left in between. Germline CDR1 GTSNPN, CDR2 SVGIG (reference sequence). CDR3 DNA sequence: TGTGCCTGGAGCCTGGGGCAGGACTCCTACAATGAGCAGTTCTTC. As protein: CAWSLGQDSYNEQFF.

This chain uses TRBV27 with TRBJ1-5; TRBD1 is a possible D gene (6 bases). Germline-derived CDR1 and CDR2 are MNHEY and SMNVEV (reference sequence). The CDR3 consists of 15 residues. V dropped 0 bases and J dropped 6 bases, with 12 bases sitting between them. The CDR3 DNA is TGTGCCAGCAGTTTATCGAGTCAGGGGCGTCAGCCCCAGCATTTT. It codes for CASSLSSQGRQPQHF.

The V and J genes are TRBV7-9 and TRBJ2-5, with a possible D match to TRBD1 (5 bases). CDR1 SEHNR and CDR2 FQNEAQ come from the germline V gene (reference sequence). Between the trimmed V and J ends, which lost 5 bases and 5 bases, there was a span of 15 bases. The CDR3 covers 14 residues. The DNA for the CDR3 is TGTGCCAGCAGCGAAGGGGCCGCCCGGGAGACCCAGTACTTC. Translation gives CASSEGAARETQYF.

Only a few counts were recorded for this clone. This chain joins TRBV5-1 and TRBJ1-5, with 9 bases lining up with TRBD1. V lost 3 bases, J lost 1 base, and 8 bases stayed unmatched. From germline, CDR1 is SGHRS and CDR2 YFSETQ. This CDR3 spans 17 amino acids. CDR3 residues: CASSSPGQGSSNQPQHF. As DNA, the CDR3 is TGCGCCAGCAGCTCACCGGGACAGGGTTCGAGCAATCAGCCCCAGCATTTT.

The genes are TRBV6-5 and TRBJ2-3; 7 positions match TRBD1. Trimming cost V 5 bases and J 3 bases; bases outside gene matches: 5. From germline, CDR1 is MNHEY and CDR2 SVGAGI. The CDR3 extends over 14 amino acids. The CDR3 sequence is CASSPRTGTDTQYF. In nucleotides, the CDR3 is TGTGCCAGCAGTCCCCGGACAGGAACAGATACGCAGTATTTT.

The CDR3 here is CSVRGRANTEAFF. CDR3 sequence (DNA): TGCAGCGTTCGGGGTCGAGCGAACACTGAAGCTTTCTTT. This chain connects TRBV29-1 to TRBJ1-1; D gene ambiguous. Deletions cut 5 bases from V and 1 base from J, with 11 bases between. CDR3 size: 13 residues. Germline CDR1 reads SQVTM; CDR2 reads ANQGSEA.

The chain links TRBV5-3 to TRBJ1-5; 11 positions match TRBD1. TRBV5-3 is flagged as an ORF with uncertain function. V shed 4 bases and J 6 bases; nucleotides not matched to a gene: 3. The CDR3 spans 14 residues. CDR3 loop: CARSRTGGFQPQHF. CDR3 DNA sequence: TGTGCCAGAAGCCGGACAGGGGGCTTTCAGCCCCAGCATTTT.

This clone was seen only once. The chain recombines TRBV28 with TRBJ1-5; D is perhaps TRBD1 (5 bases). This CDR3 comprises 14 residues. V gave up 6 bases and J gave up 6 bases, with 15 bases separating them. Per the germline V gene, CDR1 is MDHEN and CDR2 is SYDVKM. CDR3 residues: CASSLVGAVQPQHF. CDR3 nucleotides: TGTGCCAGCAGCCTGGTAGGGGCAGTTCAGCCCCAGCATTTT.

V is TRBV5-1 and J is TRBJ2-2, with 9 bases matching TRBD1. CDR3 length: 17 residues. V was clipped by 4 bases and J by 4 bases; unmatched bases: 11. In germline, CDR1 is SGHRS, CDR2 YFSETQ. In DNA, the CDR3 is TGCGCCAGCAGCCGACCCCGACAGGGGGACATCACCGGGGAGCTGTTTTTT. Its protein product is CASSRPRQGDITGELFF.

The chain employs TRBV5-4 and TRBJ2-3, with 8 bases lining up with TRBD1. Per the germline V gene, CDR1 is SGHNT and CDR2 is YYREEE (reference sequence). V dropped 3 bases and J dropped 0; count of bases not matched to a gene: 6. This CDR3 has 16 amino acids. CDR3 loop: CASSSGDRLSTDTQYF. CDR3 nucleotide sequence: TGTGCCAGCAGCTCAGGGGACAGGCTAAGCACAGATACGCAGTATTTT.

The CDR3 bases are TGTGCCAGCAGTTTGGTAGGGGGGGGGCGCCAAGAGACCCAGTACTTC. Amino acids: CASSLVGGGRQETQYF. The chain recombines TRBV7-9 with TRBJ2-5; a weak D match, TRBD2 (7 bases). The CDR3 is made up of 16 amino acids. Trimming removed 6 bases from V and 1 base from J, with 18 bases in between. Germline V gene data show CDR1 as SEHNR and CDR2 as FQNEAQ (reference sequence).

The chain is built from TRBV18 and TRBJ1-5, with 8 bases that match TRBD1. The CDR3 is 18 amino acids. Germline V CDR1 and CDR2: KGHSH, LQKENI. The V and J ends lost 2 bases and 2 bases, in that order; junction bases with no gene match: 11. CDR3 bases: TGTGCCAGCTCACCAGACAGGGGCCGATATGGGGGCAATCAGCCCCAGCATTTT. Its translation is CASSPDRGRYGGNQPQHF.

The chain carries TRBV12-5 and TRBJ2-5, with 7 bases aligning to TRBD1. The J call may not be correct, given that the DNA end is closer to TRBJ2-7. Germline lookup yields CDR1 LGHNT and CDR2 FRNRAP. The CDR3 spans 14 residues. The CDR3 protein is CASGRQGLGYEQYF. In DNA form, the CDR3 reads TGTGCTAGTGGTCGACAGGGTCTAGGCTACGAGCAGTACTTC.

The chain carries TRBV4-1 and TRBJ2-5; 9 bases are a match to TRBD1. Trimming took 4 bases from V and 5 from J; bases not matched to a gene: 14. Per the germline V gene, CDR1 is MGHRA and CDR2 is YSYEKL. The CDR3 consists of 17 residues. The DNA for the CDR3 is TGCGCCAGCAGCCGAACCCCGACAGGGGGGCTAGAGGAGACCCAGTACTTC. It yields the protein CASSRTPTGGLEETQYF.

This chain uses TRBV6-1 with TRBJ1-2; 11 bases align to TRBD1. CDR3 length: 16 residues. Germline V gives CDR1 MNHNS, CDR2 SASEGT. The junction had 12 bases not matched to a gene; V was cut back by 4 bases and J by 8 bases. The CDR3 bases are TGTGCCAGCAGTGGTAGTAGGGACAGGGGGTGGATCGGCTACACCTTC. Translating it yields CASSGSRDRGWIGYTF.

V is TRBV27 and J is TRBJ1-6; 10 nucleotides match TRBD1. The CDR3 runs 14 residues. The V segment lost 7 bases and the J segment 10 bases; nucleotides outside the gene matches: 7. Germline assignment: CDR1 MNHEY and CDR2 SMNVEV (reference sequence). The CDR3 reads CASTETGGLSPLHF. CDR3 nucleotides: TGTGCCAGCACTGAGACAGGGGGCTTATCACCCCTCCACTTT.

The chain couples TRBV30 to TRBJ1-2; no firm D call. Germline CDR1 and CDR2: GTSNPN and SVGIG (reference sequence). The length of the CDR3 is 13 residues. V lost 2 bases to trimming and J lost 4 bases, with 11 bases between them. The CDR3 is CAWSRRSGYGYTF. CDR3 in DNA: TGTGCCTGGAGTAGAAGGAGCGGCTATGGCTACACCTTC.

V and J are TRBV5-6 and TRBJ2-3; 13 bases map to TRBD2. Germline V lookup: CDR1 SGHDT, CDR2 YYEEEE. This CDR3 has 16 amino acids. V shed 5 bases, J shed 2 bases, and the junction held 5 bases outside the gene matches. The CDR3 region is CASRTGTSGITDTQYF. The CDR3 nucleotides are TGTGCCAGCAGGACCGGGACTAGCGGGATCACAGATACGCAGTATTTT.

This clone was seen only a few times. V and J are TRBV5-6 and TRBJ2-7, with a possible D match to TRBD1 (7 bases). Trimming left V 4 bases short and J 2 bases short, with 19 bases between. The CDR3 has 16 amino acids. Germline V gene sequence: CDR1 SGHDT, CDR2 YYEEEE. As DNA, the CDR3 is TGTGCCAGCAGCCCTTTAGGAGGGGGCACACCCTACGAGCAGTACTTC. Amino acid sequence: CASSPLGGGTPYEQYF.

In DNA form, the CDR3 reads TGTGCCAGCAAAGCGGGAGGGCTAGGGGCCAATGAGCAGTTCTTC. This sequence encodes CASKAGGLGANEQFF. This chain links TRBV6-6 with TRBJ2-1; 10 nucleotides align to TRBD2. Germline-derived CDR1 and CDR2 are MNHNY and SVGAGI (reference sequence). V lost 7 bases, J lost 6 bases, and 9 bases stayed unmatched. This CDR3 has 15 amino acids.

This clone was counted a few times. The V gene is TRBV7-3, the J gene TRBJ1-1; 8 nucleotides align to TRBD1. Trimming cost V 5 bases and J 5 bases; bases outside gene matches: 13. The CDR3 has 16 residues. Germline V lookup: CDR1 SGHTA, CDR2 FQGTGA. This chain's CDR3 is CASSREGQVIRTEAFF. The CDR3 coding sequence is TGTGCCAGCAGCCGTGAGGGACAGGTGATTCGGACTGAAGCTTTCTTT.

In regard to this clone: A read error may produce the germline difference seen at one junction end. This chain links TRBV7-9 with TRBJ2-3; weak D call: TRBD1 (6 bases). This CDR3 is built from 14 residues. CDR1 and CDR2 from the germline V gene are SEHNR and FQNEAQ (reference sequence). In DNA form, the CDR3 reads TGTTCCAGCAACAATAGGGGGAGTGGAGATACGCAGTATTTT. It encodes CSSNNRGSGDTQYF.

V is TRBV19 and J is TRBJ1-2, with D tentatively TRBD1 (6 bases). This CDR3 has 13 residues. CDR1 LNHDA and CDR2 SQIVND come from the germline V gene (reference sequence). Trimming left V 7 bases short and J 4 bases short, with 13 bases between. The CDR3 is CASTPGEGYGYTF. In DNA, the CDR3 is TGTGCCAGTACTCCAGGGGAGGGCTATGGCTACACCTTC.

This clone was recorded a few times. This chain connects TRBV28 to TRBJ2-6; 7 nucleotides align to TRBD2. The ends lost 5 bases at V and 0 bases at J; junction bases unmatched: 10. The germline V gene encodes CDR1 MDHEN and CDR2 SYDVKM. The CDR3 is 18 residues long. CDR3 DNA sequence: TGTGCCAGCAGTGGCTCGGGGGGAACACACTCTGGGGCCAACGTCCTGACTTTC. It specifies CASSGSGGTHSGANVLTF.

In its sample, this clone was seen once. The chain joins TRBV5-6 to TRBJ1-3; 7 bases agree with TRBD1. CDR1 is SGHDT, CDR2 YYEEEE, per germline. The CDR3 contains 16 residues. Trimming at V came to 0 bases and at J to 2 bases, leaving 5 bases not matched to a gene. CDR3 region: CASSLGTGMTGNTIYF. The CDR3, as DNA: TGTGCCAGCAGCTTGGGGACAGGTATGACTGGAAACACCATATATTTT.

This chain connects TRBV7-9 to TRBJ1-5; 8 bases match TRBD1. J was trimmed by 0 bases and V by 5 bases; bases with no gene match: 15. Germline loops: CDR1 SEHNR, CDR2 FQNEAQ (reference sequence). This CDR3 has 19 residues. The CDR3 region is CASSPDSGQDPSSNQPQHF. The CDR3 DNA sequence: TGTGCCAGCAGCCCCGATTCGGGACAGGACCCCTCTAGCAATCAGCCCCAGCATTTT. Full variable domain (missing parts from reference TRBV7-9 and TRBJ1-5): DTGVSQNPRHKITKRGQNVTFRCDPISEHNRLYWYRQTLGQGPEFLTYFQNEAQLEKSRLLSDRFSAERPKGSFSTLEIQRTEQGDSAMYLCASSPDSGQDPSSNQPQHFGDGTRLSIL.